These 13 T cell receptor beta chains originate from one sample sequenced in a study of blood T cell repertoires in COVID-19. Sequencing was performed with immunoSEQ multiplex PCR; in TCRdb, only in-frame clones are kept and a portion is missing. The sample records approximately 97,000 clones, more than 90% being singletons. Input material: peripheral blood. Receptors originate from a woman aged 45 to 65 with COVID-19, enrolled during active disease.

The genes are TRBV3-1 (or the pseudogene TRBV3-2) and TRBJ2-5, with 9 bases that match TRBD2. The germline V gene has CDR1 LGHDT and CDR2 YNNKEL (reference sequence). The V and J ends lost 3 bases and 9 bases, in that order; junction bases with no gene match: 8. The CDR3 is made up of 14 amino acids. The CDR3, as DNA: TGTGCCAGCAGCCAGGCTAGCGGGGCTACGGCCCAGTACTTC. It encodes CASSQASGATAQYF.

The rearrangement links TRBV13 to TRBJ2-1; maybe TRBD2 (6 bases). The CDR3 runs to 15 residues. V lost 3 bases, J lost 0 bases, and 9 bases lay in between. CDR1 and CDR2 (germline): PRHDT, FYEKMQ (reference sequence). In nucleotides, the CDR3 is TGTGCCAGCAGCTTCGTCGGGAGCTCCTACAATGAGCAGTTCTTC. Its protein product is CASSFVGSSYNEQFF.

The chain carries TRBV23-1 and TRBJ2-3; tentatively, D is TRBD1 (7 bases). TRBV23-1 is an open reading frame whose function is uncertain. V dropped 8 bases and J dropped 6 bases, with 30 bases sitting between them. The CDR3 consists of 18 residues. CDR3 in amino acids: CASGVGGQKTSTGDTQYF. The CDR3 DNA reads TGCGCCAGCGGAGTGGGGGGACAGAAAACCTCTACCGGGGATACGCAGTATTTT.

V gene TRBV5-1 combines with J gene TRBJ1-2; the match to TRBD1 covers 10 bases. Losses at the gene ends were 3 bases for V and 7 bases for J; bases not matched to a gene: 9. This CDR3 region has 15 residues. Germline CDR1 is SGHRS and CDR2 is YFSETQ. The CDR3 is CASSSGTGDLGGYTF. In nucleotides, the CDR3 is TGCGCCAGCAGCTCCGGGACAGGGGACTTAGGTGGCTACACCTTC.

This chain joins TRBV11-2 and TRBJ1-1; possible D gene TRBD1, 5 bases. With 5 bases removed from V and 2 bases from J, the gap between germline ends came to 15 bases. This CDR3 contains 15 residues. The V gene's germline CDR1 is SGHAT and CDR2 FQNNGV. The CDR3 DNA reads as TGTGCCAGCAGCCCCTCGCAGGGCCTAAACACTGAAGCTTTCTTT. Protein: CASSPSQGLNTEAFF.

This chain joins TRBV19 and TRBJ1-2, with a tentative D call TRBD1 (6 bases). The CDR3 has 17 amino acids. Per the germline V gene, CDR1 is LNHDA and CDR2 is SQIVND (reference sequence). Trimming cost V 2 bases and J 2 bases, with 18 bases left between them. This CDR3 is CASSISVLAGENYGYTF. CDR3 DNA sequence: TGTGCCAGTAGTATAAGTGTTTTGGCAGGGGAGAACTATGGCTACACCTTC.

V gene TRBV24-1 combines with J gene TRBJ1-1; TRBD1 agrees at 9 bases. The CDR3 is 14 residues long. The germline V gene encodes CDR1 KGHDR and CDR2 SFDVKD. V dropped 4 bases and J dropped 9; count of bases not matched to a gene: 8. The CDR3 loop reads CATSDHDGTGKAFF. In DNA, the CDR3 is TGTGCCACCAGTGACCACGACGGGACAGGGAAAGCTTTCTTT.

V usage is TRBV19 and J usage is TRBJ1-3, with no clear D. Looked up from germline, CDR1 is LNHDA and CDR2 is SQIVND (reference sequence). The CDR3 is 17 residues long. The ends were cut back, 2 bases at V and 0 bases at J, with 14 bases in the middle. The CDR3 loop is CASSIRFQARSGNTIYF. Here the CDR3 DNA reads TGTGCCAGTAGTATACGGTTTCAGGCTCGCTCTGGAAACACCATATATTTT.

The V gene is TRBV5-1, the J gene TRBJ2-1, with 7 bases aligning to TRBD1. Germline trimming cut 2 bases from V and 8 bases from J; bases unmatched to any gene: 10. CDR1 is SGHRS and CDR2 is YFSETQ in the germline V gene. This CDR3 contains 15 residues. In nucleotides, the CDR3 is TGCGCCAGCAGCTTTTTAGGGACAGAGTCCCATGAGCAGTTCTTC. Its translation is CASSFLGTESHEQFF.

The CDR3 region is CASSPDLAGGSYNEQFF. The CDR3 DNA reads as TGTGCCAGCAGCCCAGACCTAGCGGGGGGGTCCTACAATGAGCAGTTCTTC. This chain uses TRBV11-2 with TRBJ2-1, with 12 bases aligning to TRBD2. The CDR3 runs to 17 residues. Germline CDR1 SGHAT, CDR2 FQNNGV. Trimming cost V 5 bases and J 1 base; bases outside gene matches: 6.

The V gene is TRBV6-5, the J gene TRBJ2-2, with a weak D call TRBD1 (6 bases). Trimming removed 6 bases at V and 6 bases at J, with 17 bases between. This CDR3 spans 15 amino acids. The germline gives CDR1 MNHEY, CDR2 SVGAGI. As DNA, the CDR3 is TGTGCCAGCAGGGACCCTGGGACATCAGCCGGGGAGCTGTTTTTT. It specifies CASRDPGTSAGELFF.

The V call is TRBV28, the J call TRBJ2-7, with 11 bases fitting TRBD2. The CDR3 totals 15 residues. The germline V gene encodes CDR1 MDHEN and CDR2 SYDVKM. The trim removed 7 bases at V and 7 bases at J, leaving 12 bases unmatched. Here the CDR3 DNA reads TGTGCCAGCACCGCTGTAGCGGGGGGGCCGGATGAGCAGTACGTC. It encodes CASTAVAGGPDEQYV.

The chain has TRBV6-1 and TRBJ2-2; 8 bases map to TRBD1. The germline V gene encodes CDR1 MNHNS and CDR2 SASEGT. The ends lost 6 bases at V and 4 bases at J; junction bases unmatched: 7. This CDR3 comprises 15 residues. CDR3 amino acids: CASRGDRGFTGELFF. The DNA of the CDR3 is TGTGCCAGCAGAGGCGACAGGGGATTCACCGGGGAGCTGTTTTTT.